The clone carrying this TCR beta chain showed up just a few times. The sample is drawn from a study of early T cells in non-severe SARS-CoV-2 infection. Study overall: Unsorted whole blood bulk RNA was sequenced, with unpaired chains.

TCRdb ran MiXCR on the 5' RACE reads and lists one entry per CDR3 protein. The repertoire holds some 58,000 distinct CDR3 sequences, with around 12% as singletons. V was trimmed by 4 bases and J by 2 bases, leaving 14 bases between them. Germline CDR1 SGHAT, CDR2 FQNNGV. CDR3 size: 15 residues. Sequencing was performed on whole blood. This rearrangement joins TRBV11-2 to TRBJ2-5; D might be TRBD1 (5 bases). This TCR was sampled from an adult who was a healthcare worker with PCR-confirmed SARS-CoV-2 infection or an uninfected control (not recorded which). CDR3 amino acids: CASSSQQVGQETQYF. The CDR3 DNA reads TGTGCCAGCAGCTCCCAACAGGTTGGACAAGAGACCCAGTACTTC.